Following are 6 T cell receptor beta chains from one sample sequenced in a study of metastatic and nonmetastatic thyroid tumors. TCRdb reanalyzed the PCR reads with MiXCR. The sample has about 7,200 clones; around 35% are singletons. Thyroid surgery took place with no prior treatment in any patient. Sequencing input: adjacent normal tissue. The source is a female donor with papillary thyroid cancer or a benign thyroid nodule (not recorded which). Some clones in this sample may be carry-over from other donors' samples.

As DNA, the CDR3 is TGTGCCAGCAGTGAATATCTTGGGGGCGCGAATGGCTACACCTTC. It yields the protein CASSEYLGGANGYTF. The chain carries TRBV6-1 and TRBJ1-2, with a tentative D call TRBD1 (6 bases). Germline-derived CDR1 and CDR2 are MNHNS and SASEGT. This CDR3 is 15 amino acids long. V lost 2 bases to trimming and J lost 6 bases, with 16 bases between them.

CDR3 nucleotide sequence: TGCAGTGCTAGAGAGTCTGGAAACACCATATATTTT. Its translation: CSARESGNTIYF. The chain has TRBV20-1 and TRBJ1-3, with D hard to call. V was shortened by 0 bases and J by 1 base, with 1 base between the two germline ends. The CDR3 is 12 residues long. Germline loops: CDR1 DFQATT, CDR2 SNEGSKA (reference sequence).

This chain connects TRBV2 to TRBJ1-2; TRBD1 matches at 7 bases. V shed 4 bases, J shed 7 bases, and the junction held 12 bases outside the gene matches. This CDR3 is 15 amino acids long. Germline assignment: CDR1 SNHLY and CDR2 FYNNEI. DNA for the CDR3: TGTGCCAGCAGTGCCCGACAGGGAACCATGGGTGGCTACACCTTC. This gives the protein CASSARQGTMGGYTF.

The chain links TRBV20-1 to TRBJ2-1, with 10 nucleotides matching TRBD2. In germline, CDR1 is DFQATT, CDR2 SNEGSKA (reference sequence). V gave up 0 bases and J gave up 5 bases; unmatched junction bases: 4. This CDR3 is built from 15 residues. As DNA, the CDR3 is TGCAGTGCTAGAGATCGAGCGGGAGGGAACAATGAGCAGTTCTTC. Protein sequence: CSARDRAGGNNEQFF.

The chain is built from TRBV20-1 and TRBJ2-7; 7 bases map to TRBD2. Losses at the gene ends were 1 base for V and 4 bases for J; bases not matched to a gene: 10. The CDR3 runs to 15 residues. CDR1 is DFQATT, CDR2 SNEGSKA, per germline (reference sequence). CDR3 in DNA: TGCAGTGCTAGAGGCGGGAGTGGGGGGATATACGAGCAGTACGTC. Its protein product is CSARGGSGGIYEQYV.

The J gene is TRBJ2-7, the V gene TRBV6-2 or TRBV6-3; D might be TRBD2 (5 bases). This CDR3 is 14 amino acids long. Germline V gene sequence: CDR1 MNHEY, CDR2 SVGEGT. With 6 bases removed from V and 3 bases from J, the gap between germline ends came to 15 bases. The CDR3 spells CASSQDTSSYEQYF. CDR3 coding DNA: TGTGCCAGCAGCCAAGATACTAGTAGCTACGAGCAGTACTTC.